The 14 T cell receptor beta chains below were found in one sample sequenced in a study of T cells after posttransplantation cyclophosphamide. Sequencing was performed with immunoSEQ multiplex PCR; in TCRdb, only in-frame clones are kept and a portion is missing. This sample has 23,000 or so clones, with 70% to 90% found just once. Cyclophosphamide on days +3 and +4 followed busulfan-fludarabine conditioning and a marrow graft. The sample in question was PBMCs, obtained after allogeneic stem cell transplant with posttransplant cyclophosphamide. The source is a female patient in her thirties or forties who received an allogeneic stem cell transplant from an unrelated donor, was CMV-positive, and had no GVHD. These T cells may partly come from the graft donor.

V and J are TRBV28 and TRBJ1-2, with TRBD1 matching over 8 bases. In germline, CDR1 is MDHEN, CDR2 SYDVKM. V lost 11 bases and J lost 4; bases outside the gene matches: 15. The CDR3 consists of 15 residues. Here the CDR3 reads CAARGGQANSYGYTF. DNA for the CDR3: TGTGCCGCGAGGGGGGGACAGGCGAACTCCTATGGCTACACCTTC.

The CDR3 bases are TGCGCCAGCAGCTTGACAGGGAGCTCCTACGAGCAGTACTTC. It specifies CASSLTGSSYEQYF. The chain couples TRBV5-1 to TRBJ2-7; tentatively, D is TRBD1 (6 bases). Germline-derived CDR1 and CDR2 are SGHRS and YFSETQ. The length of the CDR3 is 14 residues. Trimming removed 1 base at V and 0 bases at J, with 8 bases between.

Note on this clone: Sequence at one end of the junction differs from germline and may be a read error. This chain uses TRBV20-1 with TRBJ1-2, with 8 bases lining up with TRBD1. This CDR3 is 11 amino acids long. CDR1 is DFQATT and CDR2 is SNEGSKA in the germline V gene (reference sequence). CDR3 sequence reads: CSDNHRGGPGF. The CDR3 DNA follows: TGCAGTGACAACCACAGGGGGGGACCAGGGTTC.

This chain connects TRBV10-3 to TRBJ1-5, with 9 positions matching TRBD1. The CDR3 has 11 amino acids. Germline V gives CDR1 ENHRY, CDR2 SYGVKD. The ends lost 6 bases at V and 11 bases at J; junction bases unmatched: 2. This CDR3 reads CAISDRGSQHF. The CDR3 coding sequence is TGTGCCATCAGCGACAGGGGGTCCCAGCATTTT.

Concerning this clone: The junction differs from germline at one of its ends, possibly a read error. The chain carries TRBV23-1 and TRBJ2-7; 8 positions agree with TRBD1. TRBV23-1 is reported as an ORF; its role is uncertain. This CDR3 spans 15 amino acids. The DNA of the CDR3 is TGCGCCAGCAGTCAATCTCGTCGGGGAATACAGGGGGGATTCTTC. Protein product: CASSQSRRGIQGGFF.

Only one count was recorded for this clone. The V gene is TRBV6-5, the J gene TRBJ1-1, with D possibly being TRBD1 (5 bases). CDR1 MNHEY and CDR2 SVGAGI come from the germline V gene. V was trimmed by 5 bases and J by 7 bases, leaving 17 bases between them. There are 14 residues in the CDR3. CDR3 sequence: CASSEGTGVLEAFF. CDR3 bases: TGTGCCAGCAGTGAGGGGACGGGAGTCCTTGAAGCTTTCTTT.

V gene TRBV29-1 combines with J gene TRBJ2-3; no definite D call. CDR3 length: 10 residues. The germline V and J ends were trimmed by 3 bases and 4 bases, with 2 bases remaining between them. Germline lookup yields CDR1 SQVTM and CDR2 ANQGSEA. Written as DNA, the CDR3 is TGCAGCGTTGACGCAGATACGCAGTATTTT. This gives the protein CSVDADTQYF.

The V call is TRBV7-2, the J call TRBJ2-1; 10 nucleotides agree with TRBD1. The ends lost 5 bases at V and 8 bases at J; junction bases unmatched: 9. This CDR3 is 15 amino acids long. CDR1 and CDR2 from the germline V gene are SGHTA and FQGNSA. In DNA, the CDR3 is TGTGCCAGCAGCATCCCCCTGACAGGGGGCGATGAGCAGTTCTTC. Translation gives CASSIPLTGGDEQFF.

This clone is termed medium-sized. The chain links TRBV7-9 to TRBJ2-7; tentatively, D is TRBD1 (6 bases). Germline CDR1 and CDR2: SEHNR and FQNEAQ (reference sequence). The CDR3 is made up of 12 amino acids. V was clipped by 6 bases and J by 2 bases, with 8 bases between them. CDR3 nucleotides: TGTGCCAGCAGGGACAGCGCCTACGAGCAGTACTTC. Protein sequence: CASRDSAYEQYF.

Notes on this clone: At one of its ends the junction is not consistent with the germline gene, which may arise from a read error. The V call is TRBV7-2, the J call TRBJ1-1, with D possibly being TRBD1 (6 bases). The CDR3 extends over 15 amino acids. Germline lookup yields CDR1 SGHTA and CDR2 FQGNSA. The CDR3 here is CASSPQQGVNTGAFF. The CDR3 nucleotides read TGTGCCAGCAGCCCTCAACAGGGCGTCAACACTGGAGCTTTCTTT. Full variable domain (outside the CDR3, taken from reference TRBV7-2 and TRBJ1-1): GAGVSQSPSNKVTEKGKDVELRCDPISGHTALYWYRQSLGQGLEFLIYFQGNSAPDKSGLPSDRFSAERTGGSVSTLTIQRTQQEDSAVYLCASSPQQGVNTGAFFGQGTRLTVV.

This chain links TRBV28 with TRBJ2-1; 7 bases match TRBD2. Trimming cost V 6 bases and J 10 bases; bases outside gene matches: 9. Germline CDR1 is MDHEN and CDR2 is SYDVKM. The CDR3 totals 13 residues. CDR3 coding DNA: TGTGCCAGCAGGCACCTGTTGGGGGGGGAGCAGTTCTTC. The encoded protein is CASRHLLGGEQFF. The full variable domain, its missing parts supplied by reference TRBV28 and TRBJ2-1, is DVKVTQSSRYLVKRTGEKVFLECVQDMDHENMFWYRQDPGLGLRLIYFSYDVKMKEKGDIPEGYSVSREKKERFSLILESASTNQTSMYLCASRHLLGGEQFFGPGTRLTVL.

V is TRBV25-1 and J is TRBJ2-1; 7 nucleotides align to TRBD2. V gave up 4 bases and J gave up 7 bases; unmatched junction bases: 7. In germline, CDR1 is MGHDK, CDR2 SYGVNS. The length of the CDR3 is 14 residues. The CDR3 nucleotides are TGTGCCAGCAGTGGCCATCGGGGGGTAAATGAGCAGTTCTTC. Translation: CASSGHRGVNEQFF.

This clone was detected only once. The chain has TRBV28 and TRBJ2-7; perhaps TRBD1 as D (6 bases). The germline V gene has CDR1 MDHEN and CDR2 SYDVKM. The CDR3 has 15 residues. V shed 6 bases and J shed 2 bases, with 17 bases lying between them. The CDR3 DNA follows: TGTGCCAGCAGAACTAGATCCAGGGGTACCTACGAGCAGTACTTC. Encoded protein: CASRTRSRGTYEQYF.

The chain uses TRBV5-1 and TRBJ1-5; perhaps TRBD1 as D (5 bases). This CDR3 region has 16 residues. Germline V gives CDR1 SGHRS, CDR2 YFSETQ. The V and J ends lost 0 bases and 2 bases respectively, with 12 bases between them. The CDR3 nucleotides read TGCGCCAGCAGCTTGGGCCTCCAGGGCGGCAATCAGCCCCAGCATTTT. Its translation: CASSLGLQGGNQPQHF.